This T cell receptor beta chain was obtained from a study of blood T cells in healthy people across ages. Study context: With template switching, about one barcoded beta molecule was captured per two T cells.

Each sample gave at least 7 million isolated PBMCs. Trimming left V 2 bases short and J 4 bases short, with 16 bases between. CDR3 length: 15 residues. Looked up from germline, CDR1 is DFQATT and CDR2 is SNEGSKA (reference sequence). Primers used in a second PCR of about 6 to 12 cycles were a sample-barcoded 5' primer and a J-beta primer mix. From the 5' RACE reads, TCRdb called clonotypes with MiXCR, one entry per CDR3 protein. The sample consists of fewer than 1.5 million distinct CDR3 sequences, 42% of them appearing once. This sequence originates from a woman aged 18-29 years in good health. The sequenced sample consisted of blood. The rearrangement joins TRBV20-1 to TRBJ2-3, with D hard to call. CDR3 sequence: CSARFQPIRADTQYF. CDR3 bases: TGCAGTGCTAGATTCCAGCCGATTCGGGCAGATACGCAGTATTTT.